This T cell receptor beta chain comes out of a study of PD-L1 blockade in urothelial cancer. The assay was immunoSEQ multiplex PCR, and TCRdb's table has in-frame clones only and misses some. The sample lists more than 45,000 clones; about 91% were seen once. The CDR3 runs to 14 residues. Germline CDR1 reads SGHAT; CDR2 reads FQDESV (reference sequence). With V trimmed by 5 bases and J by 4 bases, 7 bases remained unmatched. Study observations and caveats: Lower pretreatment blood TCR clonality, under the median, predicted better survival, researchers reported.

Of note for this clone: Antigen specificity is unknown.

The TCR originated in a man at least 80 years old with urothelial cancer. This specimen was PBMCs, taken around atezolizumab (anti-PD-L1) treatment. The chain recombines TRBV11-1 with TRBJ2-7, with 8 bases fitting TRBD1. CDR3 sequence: CASSASRTGYEQYF. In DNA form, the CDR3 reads TGTGCCAGCAGCGCATCGAGGACAGGGTACGAGCAGTACTTC.